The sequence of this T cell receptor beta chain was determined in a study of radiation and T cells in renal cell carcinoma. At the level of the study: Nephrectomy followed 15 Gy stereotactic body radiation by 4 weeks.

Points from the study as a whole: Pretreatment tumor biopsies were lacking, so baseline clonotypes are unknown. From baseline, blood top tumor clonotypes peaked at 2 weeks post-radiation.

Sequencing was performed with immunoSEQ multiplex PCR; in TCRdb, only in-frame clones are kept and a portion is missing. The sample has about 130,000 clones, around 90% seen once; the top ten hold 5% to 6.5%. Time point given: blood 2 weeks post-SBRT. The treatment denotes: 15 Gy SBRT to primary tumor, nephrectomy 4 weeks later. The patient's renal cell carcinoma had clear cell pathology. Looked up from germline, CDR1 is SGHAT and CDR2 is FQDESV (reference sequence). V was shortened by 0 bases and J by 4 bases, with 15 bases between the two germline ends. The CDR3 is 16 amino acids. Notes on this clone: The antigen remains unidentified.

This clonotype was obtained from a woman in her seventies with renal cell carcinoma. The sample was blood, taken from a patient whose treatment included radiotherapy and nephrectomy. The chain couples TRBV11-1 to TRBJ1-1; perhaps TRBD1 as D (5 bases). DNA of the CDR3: TGTGCCAGCAGCTTAGCGCTTGGTGGGGCGACCACTGAAGCTTTCTTT. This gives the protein CASSLALGGATTEAFF.